The present T cell receptor (beta chain) was sequenced within a study of T cells after yellow fever vaccination. Study-wide background: In the case of low-cell-number fractions, SMART-Seq v4 Ultra Low Input was used for preparation. Findings and caveats of the study: Abundant clonotypes from the bulk population could have been carried over as contaminants into FACS-sorted repertoires. Though weaker, the secondary response peaked faster, on day 5 versus 15.

Making TCR cDNA involved 5'RACE template switching, which added UMIs and a universal primer site. TCRdb passed the 5' RACE reads through MiXCR, listing each CDR3 protein once. Altogether under 80,000 distinct CDR3 sequences are present, around 7.4% being singletons, with the ten largest covering 30% to 45%. The junction had 10 bases not matched to a gene; V was cut back by 2 bases and J by 0 bases. Germline V gene data show CDR1 as LGHDT and CDR2 as YNNKEL (reference sequence). The CDR3 is 17 amino acids. This clonotype was picked up many times. The antigen is unknown. Sample: CD8+ T cells sorted from PBMCs, taken 15 days after the yellow fever booster vaccination. The source is a man aged 30-40 years who received the YFV17D yellow fever vaccine. The chain couples TRBV3-1 to TRBJ2-7; 7 nucleotides match TRBD1. The chain's CDR3 is CASSQRDSLILSYEQYF. DNA of the CDR3: TGTGCCAGCAGCCAACGGGACAGCCTTATTCTCTCCTACGAGCAGTACTTC.